Listed here are 14 T cell receptor beta chains from one sample, sequenced in a study of T cell repertoires in cytomegalovirus infection. TCRdb re-called the reads through MiXCR, storing one row per CDR3 protein. The repertoire includes approximately 990,000 distinct CDR3 sequences, 31% of them detected once, and 13% sits in the top ten. Which antigens these TCRs recognize remains unknown. This material consisted of cultured CD8+ T cells from PBMCs, taken from culture after CMV antigen stimulation. The source is a human donor in good health (CMV status not recorded). Some clones in this sample may be carry-over from other donors' samples.

Only a few counts were recorded for this clonotype. The genes are TRBV6-1 and TRBJ1-1, with D possibly TRBD1 on 5 matching bases. Germline V gene data show CDR1 as MNHNS and CDR2 as SASEGT. V was clipped by 5 bases and J by 1 base, with 14 bases between them. The CDR3 totals 15 residues. CDR3 coding DNA: TGTGCCAGCAGTCTCACTGCAGGGCCGAACACTGAAGCTTTCTTT. Protein product: CASSLTAGPNTEAFF.

This clonotype appeared many times. This chain connects TRBV6-1 to TRBJ1-2, with a tentative D call TRBD1 (5 bases). This CDR3 spans 13 amino acids. The V and J ends lost 8 bases and 4 bases respectively, with 14 bases between them. Germline CDR1 MNHNS, CDR2 SASEGT. The CDR3 coding sequence is TGTGCCAGCCCTTTCAGCAGGGTCTATGGCTACACCTTC. Translating gives CASPFSRVYGYTF.

Concerning this clonotype: One end of the junction is discordant with germline, which a read error may explain. The chain combines TRBV19 with TRBJ1-2, with D maybe TRBD1 (6 bases). The CDR3 spans 16 residues. CDR1 is LNHDA, CDR2 SQIVND, per germline (reference sequence). CDR3 sequence (DNA): TGTGCCAGTAGTATGGGGGCGATGGAGGCAAACTATAGCTACACCTTC. Its protein product is CASSMGAMEANYSYTF.

This clonotype was seen more than once but under ten times. V gene TRBV6-5 combines with J gene TRBJ2-2; TRBD2 matches at 7 bases. V shed 2 bases and J 4 bases; nucleotides not matched to a gene: 4. Germline loops: CDR1 MNHEY, CDR2 SVGAGI. The CDR3 contains 15 residues. In DNA, the CDR3 is TGTGCCAGCAGTTACGGGGGGGGGACCACCGGGGAGCTGTTTTTT. Amino acids: CASSYGGGTTGELFF.

This sequence joins TRBV20-1 and TRBJ2-3; TRBD1 or TRBD2 may be the D gene (5 bases each). This CDR3 spans 16 amino acids. Germline V lookup: CDR1 DFQATT, CDR2 SNEGSKA (reference sequence). V dropped 0 bases and J dropped 5 bases, with 18 bases sitting between them. The CDR3 spells CSARDRGAVGVDTQYF. The CDR3 DNA reads TGCAGTGCTAGAGATCGGGGCGCAGTCGGGGTAGATACGCAGTATTTT.

This clonotype came up a few times. The genes are TRBV6-1 and TRBJ1-1; perhaps TRBD1 as D (6 bases). The germline V and J ends were trimmed by 1 base and 0 bases, with 15 bases remaining between them. Per germline, CDR1 MNHNS and CDR2 SASEGT. CDR3 size: 17 residues. This chain's CDR3 is CASSEEGVTGMNTEAFF. As DNA, the CDR3 is TGTGCCAGCAGTGAAGAGGGCGTTACAGGGATGAACACTGAAGCTTTCTTT.

The chain uses TRBV29-1 and TRBJ1-4, with 8 nucleotides matching TRBD1. The J segment lost 1 base and the V segment lost 7 bases, leaving 8 bases of the junction unmatched. Germline V gene lookup returns CDR1 SQVTM and CDR2 ANQGSEA. The CDR3 has 15 amino acids. The CDR3 DNA is TGCAGCGAACGGACAGGGCTGGAAACTAATGAAAAACTGTTTTTT. Protein: CSERTGLETNEKLFF.

This chain joins TRBV27 and TRBJ2-5, with 10 bases aligning to TRBD2. CDR3 length equals 15 residues. The germline V gene encodes CDR1 MNHEY and CDR2 SMNVEV (reference sequence). Trimming took 6 bases from V and 2 from J; bases not matched to a gene: 6. The CDR3 reads CASSPSGGTQETQYF. CDR3 bases: TGTGCCAGCAGCCCTAGCGGGGGTACACAAGAGACCCAGTACTTC.

The V and J genes are TRBV5-4 and TRBJ1-1; the D is unclear. Germline values: CDR1 SGHNT, CDR2 YYREEE (reference sequence). Trimming took 5 bases from V and 0 from J, leaving 14 bases between them. The CDR3 is made up of 15 amino acids. The CDR3 reads CASRAGSNMNTEAFF. The CDR3 nucleotides are TGTGCCAGCAGGGCAGGATCTAACATGAACACTGAAGCTTTCTTT.

As to this clonotype: An end of the junction does not agree with germline; a read error may underlie this. This rearrangement joins TRBV7-9 to TRBJ2-5; TRBD1 matches at 8 bases. Germline-derived CDR1 and CDR2 are SEHNR and FQNEAQ (reference sequence). The CDR3 is made up of 17 amino acids. The CDR3 nucleotides read TGTGCCAGCAGCTTTCCCAATAACGACAGGGGAGCCGGGACCCTGTACTTC. As protein: CASSFPNNDRGAGTLYF.

The chain links TRBV7-6 to TRBJ1-6; TRBD1 is a possible D gene (6 bases). The germline V gene has CDR1 SGHVS and CDR2 FNYEAQ. Trimming cost V 0 bases and J 10 bases, with 13 bases left between them. There are 15 residues in the CDR3. The CDR3 bases are TGTGCCAGCAGCTTAGCCAGGGGACTAAGATCACCCCTCCACTTT. Translated: CASSLARGLRSPLHF. Full variable domain (outside the CDR3, taken from reference TRBV7-6 and TRBJ1-6): GAGVSQSPRYKVTKRGQDVALRCDPISGHVSLYWYRQALGQGPEFLTYFNYEAQQDKSGLPNDRFSAERPEGSISTLTIQRTEQRDSAMYRCASSLARGLRSPLHFGNGTRLTVT.

This clonotype has only a few counts. The V and J genes are TRBV6-2 or TRBV6-3 and TRBJ2-3; D may be TRBD1 or TRBD2 (5 bases each). Germline V lookup: CDR1 MNHEY, CDR2 SVGEGT. This CDR3 has 14 residues. Trimming cost V 2 bases and J 6 bases, with 12 bases left between them. The CDR3 DNA reads TGTGCCAGCAGTTACCGGGGCCCATTGGATACGCAGTATTTT. Translating it yields CASSYRGPLDTQYF.

Of note for this clonotype: A read error is possible here, since a much larger clone lies one base away. This chain links TRBV7-8 with TRBJ2-3; the match to TRBD1 covers 9 bases. CDR1 SGHVS and CDR2 FQNEAQ come from the germline V gene. CDR3 length: 15 amino acids. CDR3 coding DNA: TGTGTCAGCAGCCCTGGGACAGGGTGGGCAGATACGCAGTATTTT. This translates into CVSSPGTGWADTQYF.

The chain combines TRBV6-5 with TRBJ2-2; tentatively, D is TRBD1 or TRBD2 (5 bases each). V gave up 10 bases and J gave up 6 bases, with 15 bases separating them. CDR1 is MNHEY and CDR2 is SVGAGI in the germline V gene. The CDR3 is 13 amino acids. CDR3 DNA sequence: TGTGCCAACAGAGGGCAGGGTGCCGGGGAGCTGTTTTTT. Translation: CANRGQGAGELFF.